The following is a T cell receptor (beta chain) sequence with its context. What it binds is not known. Libraries of TCR beta came from iRepertoire HTBI primers plus Arm-PCR of CDR3 regions. TCRdb re-called the multiplex PCR reads through MiXCR, storing one row per CDR3 protein. The data contain about 620,000 distinct CDR3 sequences, about 15% of them seen just once; the ten biggest clones take up 18%. The data stem from a study of regulatory T cells in long-lasting Graves disease. Study conclusions and caveats: Persistent disease showed a preference for TRBV28, TRBJ1-2 and TRBJ2-5. Graves' patients with persistent disease showed TCR diversity lower than patients newly diagnosed.

Trimming removed 1 base from V and 3 bases from J, with 16 bases in between. This CDR3 is built from 16 residues. Germline values: CDR1 LGHDT, CDR2 YNNKEL (reference sequence). The time point was: newly diagnosed GD, antithyroid drugs for less than 3 months. The TCR library was made from RNA extracted from PBMCs. These records were also assigned to another study, of T cells in Graves' hyperthyroidism and ophthalmopathy.

The sample in question was peripheral blood mononuclear cells (PBMCs), obtained at new diagnosis, from a patient treated with antithyroid drugs. This chain connects TRBV3-1 to TRBJ2-7; maybe TRBD1 (6 bases). This clonotype originated in a woman aged 25 to 39 with Graves disease. CDR3 amino acids: CASSQVMDSNYYEQYF. The CDR3 region has the DNA TGTGCCAGCAGCCAAGTAATGGACAGCAATTACTACGAGCAGTACTTC.